This is a list of T cell receptor beta chains from one sample in a study of shared clonotypes between healthy human individuals. Data came from immunoSEQ multiplex PCR; TCRdb stores just in-frame clones and leaves some out. The repertoire holds around 240,000 clones, over 60% seen once, with approximately 12% in the top ten. The sample taken for sequencing was memory CD4+ T cells sorted from blood. The source of these receptors is a man younger than 45 in good health. The CDR3 runs from the conserved cysteine through the conserved F or W. The D gene is left open where the match is weak. Size tells how often a clone was seen (once, few, many) or the class of an expanded clone, and some rows leave it out.

j_gene: TRBJ1-5
v_gene: TRBV5-6
abundance: .
d_gene: .
CDR3aa: CASSFTGTPGQPQHF
CDR3nt: TGTGCCAGCAGCTTTACAGGGACCCCAGGTCAGCCCCAGCATTTT

j_gene: TRBJ1-1
v_gene: TRBV28
abundance: .
d_gene: .
CDR3aa: CASSLRREAFF
CDR3nt: TGTGCCAGCAGTCTCAGACGCGAAGCTTTCTTT

j_gene: TRBJ2-7
v_gene: TRBV5-6
abundance: .
d_gene: .
CDR3aa: CASSARRYSYEQYF
CDR3nt: TGTGCCAGCAGCGCCAGGCGTTACTCCTACGAGCAGTACTTC

j_gene: TRBJ2-1
v_gene: TRBV7-3
abundance: few
d_gene: .
CDR3aa: CASSPRGGSSYNEQFF
CDR3nt: TGTGCCAGCAGCCCGCGGGGTGGGAGCTCCTACAATGAGCAGTTCTTC

j_gene: TRBJ2-3
v_gene: TRBV7-9
abundance: many
d_gene: .
CDR3aa: CASSPQSDTQYF
CDR3nt: TGTGCCAGCAGCCCCCAGTCAGATACGCAGTATTTT

j_gene: TRBJ2-2
v_gene: TRBV28
abundance: once
d_gene: TRBD2
CDR3aa: CASTSPSGSVEGGELFF
CDR3nt: TGTGCCAGCACGTCGCCTAGCGGGAGCGTTGAGGGCGGGGAGCTGTTTTTT

j_gene: TRBJ1-5
v_gene: TRBV28
abundance: .
d_gene: .
CDR3aa: CASSQNGPQHF
CDR3nt: TGTGCCAGCAGCCAGAATGGGCCCCAGCATTTT

j_gene: TRBJ2-7
v_gene: TRBV18
abundance: large
d_gene: TRBD2
CDR3aa: CASSSLAGVRAYEQYF
CDR3nt: TGTGCCAGCTCAAGTTTAGCGGGAGTTAGGGCCTACGAGCAGTACTTC

j_gene: TRBJ2-5
v_gene: TRBV11-2
abundance: .
d_gene: TRBD2
CDR3aa: CASSLASGGQETQYF
CDR3nt: TGTGCCAGCAGCTTAGCATCGGGGGGACAAGAGACCCAGTACTTC

j_gene: TRBJ1-1
v_gene: TRBV27
abundance: .
d_gene: TRBD1
CDR3aa: CASSLNPDRGRRTEAFF
CDR3nt: TGTGCCAGCAGTTTAAATCCGGACAGGGGGAGACGGACTGAAGCTTTCTTT

j_gene: TRBJ1-5
v_gene: TRBV30
abundance: few
d_gene: TRBD1
CDR3aa: CAWDRADQPQHF
CDR3nt: TGTGCCTGGGACAGGGCGGATCAGCCCCAGCATTTT

j_gene: TRBJ2-5
v_gene: TRBV7-8
abundance: .
d_gene: .
CDR3aa: CASSLRRGTQYF
CDR3nt: TGTGCCAGCAGCTTACGAAGGGGAACCCAGTACTTC

j_gene: TRBJ2-3
v_gene: TRBV4-1
abundance: .
d_gene: .
CDR3aa: CASSQDGITDTQYF
CDR3nt: TGCGCCAGCAGCCAAGATGGTATCACAGATACGCAGTATTTT

j_gene: TRBJ1-5
v_gene: TRBV2
abundance: .
d_gene: TRBD1
CDR3aa: CASSEGGQGSQPQHF
CDR3nt: TGTGCCAGCAGTGAAGGGGGACAGGGGAGTCAGCCCCAGCATTTT

j_gene: TRBJ2-7
v_gene: TRBV5-1
abundance: .
d_gene: TRBD2
CDR3aa: CASSSGLAGVVNEQYF
CDR3nt: TGCGCCAGCAGCTCCGGACTAGCGGGAGTGGTAAACGAGCAGTACTTC

j_gene: TRBJ2-5
v_gene: TRBV5-1
abundance: .
d_gene: TRBD2
CDR3aa: CASSLAGGQETQYF
CDR3nt: TGCGCCAGCAGCTTGGCGGGAGGACAAGAGACCCAGTACTTC

j_gene: TRBJ2-7
v_gene: TRBV7-9
abundance: .
d_gene: TRBD1
CDR3aa: CASNPPGQGSHEQYF
CDR3nt: TGTGCCAGCAACCCGCCGGGACAGGGGTCCCACGAGCAGTACTTC

j_gene: TRBJ1-2
v_gene: TRBV7-9
abundance: .
d_gene: TRBD1
CDR3aa: CASSFGDSYGYTF
CDR3nt: TGTGCCAGCAGCTTCGGGGACAGCTATGGCTACACCTTC

j_gene: TRBJ2-3
v_gene: TRBV9
abundance: .
d_gene: TRBD1
CDR3aa: CASSVRQGTSTDTQYF
CDR3nt: TGTGCCAGCAGCGTGAGACAGGGAACGAGCACAGATACGCAGTATTTT

j_gene: TRBJ2-7
v_gene: TRBV7-9
abundance: .
d_gene: TRBD1
CDR3aa: CASSLVWTGGRYEQYF
CDR3nt: TGTGCCAGCAGCTTAGTATGGACAGGGGGCCGATACGAGCAGTACTTC

j_gene: TRBJ2-7
v_gene: TRBV5-1
abundance: .
d_gene: TRBD2
CDR3aa: CASSPLWEGRYEQYF
CDR3nt: TGCGCCAGCAGCCCCTTGTGGGAGGGCCGATACGAGCAGTACTTC

j_gene: TRBJ2-3
v_gene: TRBV6-1
abundance: .
d_gene: TRBD2
CDR3aa: CASMPGLAGADTQYF
CDR3nt: TGTGCCAGCATGCCGGGACTAGCGGGAGCAGATACGCAGTATTTT

j_gene: TRBJ2-3
v_gene: TRBV11-1
abundance: .
d_gene: TRBD1
CDR3aa: CASSLTGGGIRDTQYF
CDR3nt: TGTGCCAGCAGCTTAACAGGGGGCGGGATTCGGGATACGCAGTATTTT

j_gene: TRBJ1-4
v_gene: TRBV18
abundance: .
d_gene: TRBD1
CDR3aa: CASSRPGQLNEKLFF
CDR3nt: TGTGCCAGCTCACGACCGGGACAGCTTAATGAAAAACTGTTTTTT

j_gene: TRBJ2-6
v_gene: TRBV7-8
abundance: .
d_gene: .
CDR3aa: CASSLAGPGPGANVLTF
CDR3nt: TGTGCCAGCAGCTTAGCTGGTCCGGGACCCGGGGCCAACGTCCTGACTTTC

j_gene: TRBJ2-5
v_gene: TRBV7-2
abundance: .
d_gene: .
CDR3aa: CASSLAGGLGETQYF
CDR3nt: TGTGCCAGCAGCTTAGCAGGCGGGCTCGGAGAGACCCAGTACTTC

j_gene: TRBJ2-7
v_gene: TRBV10-2
abundance: .
d_gene: .
CDR3aa: CASLRESLSYEQYF
CDR3nt: TGCGCCAGCCTCCGGGAGAGCCTCTCCTACGAGCAGTACTTC

j_gene: TRBJ2-7
v_gene: TRBV28
abundance: few
d_gene: .
CDR3aa: CASSFVIQWDGDYEQYF
CDR3nt: TGTGCCAGCAGTTTCGTAATACAGTGGGACGGAGACTACGAGCAGTACTTC

j_gene: TRBJ2-5
v_gene: TRBV21-1
abundance: .
d_gene: .
CDR3aa: CASSKDKRGETQYF
CDR3nt: TGTGCCAGCAGCAAGGACAAACGAGGGGAGACCCAGTACTTC

j_gene: TRBJ2-1
v_gene: TRBV7-3
abundance: .
d_gene: .
CDR3aa: CASSLMGQASSYNEQFF
CDR3nt: TGTGCCAGCAGCTTAATGGGGCAGGCCAGCTCCTACAATGAGCAGTTCTTC

j_gene: TRBJ2-1
v_gene: TRBV15
abundance: few
d_gene: .
CDR3aa: CATSRGGDDNEQFF
CDR3nt: TGTGCCACCAGCAGAGGTGGAGACGACAATGAGCAGTTCTTC

j_gene: TRBJ2-6
v_gene: TRBV6-5
abundance: .
d_gene: .
CDR3aa: CASSYNSGSGANVLTF
CDR3nt: TGTGCCAGCAGTTACAACAGTGGTTCTGGGGCCAACGTCCTGACTTTC

j_gene: TRBJ2-5
v_gene: TRBV5-5
abundance: few
d_gene: .
CDR3aa: CASSSLGTQYF
CDR3nt: TGTGCCAGCAGCTCCTTGGGGACCCAGTACTTC

j_gene: TRBJ2-5
v_gene: TRBV4-2
abundance: .
d_gene: .
CDR3aa: CASSLVGNQETQYF
CDR3nt: TGTGCCAGCAGCTTGGTCGGAAACCAAGAGACCCAGTACTTC

j_gene: TRBJ2-3
v_gene: TRBV28
abundance: .
d_gene: .
CDR3aa: CASETPATDTQYF
CDR3nt: TGTGCCAGCGAGACCCCTGCCACAGATACGCAGTATTTT

j_gene: TRBJ1-2
v_gene: TRBV29-1
abundance: .
d_gene: .
CDR3aa: CSAGVASFGYGYTF
CDR3nt: TGCAGCGCCGGAGTCGCGTCCTTCGGCTATGGCTACACCTTC

j_gene: TRBJ2-7
v_gene: TRBV7-2
abundance: .
d_gene: .
CDR3aa: CASSPRTAHEQYF
CDR3nt: TGTGCCAGCAGCCCTAGGACAGCTCACGAGCAGTACTTC

j_gene: TRBJ2-7
v_gene: TRBV18
abundance: few
d_gene: .
CDR3aa: CASSRDRGYEQYF
CDR3nt: TGTGCCAGCTCCCGGGATAGGGGCTACGAGCAGTACTTC

j_gene: TRBJ2-2
v_gene: TRBV9
abundance: .
d_gene: .
CDR3aa: CASSVVGRAGELFF
CDR3nt: TGTGCCAGCAGCGTAGTGGGCAGGGCCGGGGAGCTGTTTTTT

j_gene: TRBJ2-1
v_gene: TRBV6-4
abundance: once
d_gene: .
CDR3aa: CASKDRVTGRDYNEQFF
CDR3nt: TGTGCCAGCAAGGACAGAGTAACCGGGAGAGACTACAATGAGCAGTTCTTC

j_gene: TRBJ1-3
v_gene: TRBV23-1
abundance: .
d_gene: .
CDR3aa: CASRPRGEPCSGNTIYF
CDR3nt: TGCGCCAGCAGGCCTCGGGGAGAGCCTTGCTCTGGAAACACCATATATTTT

j_gene: TRBJ2-7
v_gene: TRBV7-9
abundance: .
d_gene: .
CDR3aa: CASSLYFQTYEQYF
CDR3nt: TGTGCCAGCAGCTTATATTTCCAGACCTACGAGCAGTACTTC

j_gene: TRBJ1-2
v_gene: TRBV6-5
abundance: .
d_gene: .
CDR3aa: CASSSPAYGYTF
CDR3nt: TGTGCCAGCAGTTCCCCAGCCTATGGCTACACCTTC

j_gene: TRBJ2-7
v_gene: TRBV14
abundance: .
d_gene: .
CDR3aa: CASSHPLGPGGYEQYF
CDR3nt: TGTGCCAGCAGCCACCCACTTGGCCCAGGTGGTTACGAGCAGTACTTC

j_gene: TRBJ2-7
v_gene: TRBV6-1
abundance: .
d_gene: .
CDR3aa: CASSEGPAVSEQYF
CDR3nt: TGTGCCAGCAGTGAAGGACCGGCCGTGAGCGAGCAGTACTTC

j_gene: TRBJ1-2
v_gene: TRBV30
abundance: few
d_gene: .
CDR3aa: CAWSAGSGGRGYTF
CDR3nt: TGTGCCTGGAGTGCTGGATCGGGGGGCCGCGGCTACACCTTC

j_gene: TRBJ1-1
v_gene: TRBV5-5
abundance: .
d_gene: .
CDR3aa: CASSLVVEQGFF
CDR3nt: TGTGCCAGCAGCTTGGTGGTCGAGCAAGGTTTCTTT

j_gene: TRBJ2-1
v_gene: TRBV7-2
abundance: .
d_gene: .
CDR3aa: CASSQEASYNEQFF
CDR3nt: TGCGCCAGCAGCCAAGAGGCTTCTTACAATGAGCAGTTCTTC